A single sample gave rise to the 13 T cell receptor beta chains below, sequenced in a study of blood T cells in healthy people across ages. Using a J-beta primer mix together with a sample-barcoded 5' primer, a second PCR was run for roughly 7 to 12 cycles. TCRdb re-derived calls from the 5' RACE reads in MiXCR, one entry per CDR3 protein. The sample lists about 1.8 million distinct CDR3 sequences, about 50% seen once, with about 2.1% in the top ten. The sample was blood. Receptors were obtained from a woman in her 40s in good health.

This sequence joins TRBV4-2 and TRBJ1-2, with 7 nucleotides matching TRBD1. The CDR3 sequence is 18 residues long. Germline V gene lookup returns CDR1 LGHNA and CDR2 YNFKEQ. Unmatched junction bases numbered 15, after V lost 3 bases and J lost 2 bases. Written as DNA, the CDR3 is TGTGCCAGCAGCCATCTCTCACTGCGACAGGGAGAAAACTATGGCTACACCTTC. As protein: CASSHLSLRQGENYGYTF.

The chain combines TRBV7-9 with TRBJ2-7, with 11 bases fitting TRBD1. Germline CDR1 SEHNR, CDR2 FQNEAQ (reference sequence). CDR3 length: 16 residues. Trimming removed 5 bases from V and 4 bases from J; junction bases left unmatched: 10. The CDR3 spells CASSPGGQGGLYEQYF. CDR3 in DNA: TGTGCCAGCAGCCCGGGGGGACAGGGGGGCTTATACGAGCAGTACTTC.

The chain recombines TRBV6-2 or TRBV6-3 with TRBJ1-2, with a tentative D call TRBD1 (5 bases). Germline V lookup: CDR1 MNHEY, CDR2 SVGEGT. V gave up 5 bases and J gave up 4 bases, with 17 bases separating them. CDR3 length: 15 amino acids. In nucleotides, the CDR3 is TGTGCCAGCAGTCCTATTCGGGGGGAACTCTATGGCTACACCTTC. Amino acids: CASSPIRGELYGYTF.

This clonotype has more than one count but fewer than ten. This chain links TRBV6-5 with TRBJ2-7, with 8 bases matching TRBD1. The germline V gene has CDR1 MNHEY and CDR2 SVGAGI. This CDR3 region has 16 residues. V was pared by 4 bases and J by 1 base, with 9 bases of the junction left unmatched. The CDR3 bases are TGTGCCAGCAGTTTCGTTACAGGGGGTACGTCCTACGAGCAGTACTTC. As protein: CASSFVTGGTSYEQYF.

This clonotype turned up a few times. This sequence may be a read error, since a much larger clone differs from it by one base. The chain has TRBV28 and TRBJ2-7; D uncertain. Germline V gene sequence: CDR1 MDHEN, CDR2 SYDVKM. V shed 3 bases and J shed 5 bases, with 5 bases lying between them. The CDR3 totals 11 residues. The CDR3 coding sequence is TGTGCCAGCAGTTTTGCCCACGAGCAGTACTTC. Protein sequence: CASSFAHEQYF. The complete variable domain, with remaining parts taken from reference TRBV28 and TRBJ2-7, reads DVKVTQSSRYLVKRTGEKVFLECVQDMDHENMFWYRQDPGLGLRLIYFSYDVKMKEKGDIPEGYSVSREKKERFSLILESASTNQTSMYLCASSFAHEQYFGPGTRLTVT.

The V call is TRBV9, the J call TRBJ2-7; a weak D match, TRBD1 (6 bases). V shed 3 bases and J shed 0 bases, with 13 bases lying between them. The CDR3 runs to 15 residues. CDR1 SGDLS and CDR2 YYNGEE come from the germline V gene. In nucleotides, the CDR3 is TGTGCCAGCAGCGGTGGACAGTCCGCCTCCTACGAGCAGTACTTC. Its protein product is CASSGGQSASYEQYF.

J is TRBJ1-4 and V is TRBV24-1; the D is unclear. The CDR3 is 13 amino acids. V gave up 5 bases and J gave up 6 bases, with 9 bases separating them. Germline CDR1 and CDR2: KGHDR and SFDVKD. The CDR3 spells CATSGGSDEKLFF. CDR3 DNA sequence: TGTGCCACCAGTGGCGGATCCGATGAAAAACTGTTTTTT.

This clonotype has just a few counts. The J gene is TRBJ2-1, the V gene TRBV7-2, with TRBD2 matching over 11 bases. The J call may be faulty, since TRBJ2-7 better matches the DNA end. The CDR3 spans 15 residues. Germline CDR1 is SGHTA and CDR2 is FQGNSA. The CDR3 here is CASSSPGLAANEQYF. CDR3 nucleotides: TGTGCCAGCAGCTCCCCGGGACTAGCGGCCAATGAGCAGTACTTC.

The V call is TRBV7-2, the J call TRBJ2-5; possibly TRBD1 for D (6 bases). Between the trimmed V and J ends, which lost 4 bases and 1 base, there was a span of 13 bases. This CDR3 is built from 15 residues. Germline V gene lookup returns CDR1 SGHTA and CDR2 FQGNSA. The CDR3 protein is CASSSLGGTQETQYF. For the CDR3, the DNA is TGTGCCAGCAGCTCCCTAGGGGGAACCCAAGAGACCCAGTACTTC.

With regard to this clonotype: An end of the junction does not agree with germline; a read error may underlie this. This rearrangement joins TRBV20-1 to TRBJ2-1, with 9 positions matching TRBD2. Germline V gene lookup returns CDR1 DFQATT and CDR2 SNEGSKA (reference sequence). CDR3 length: 14 amino acids. The CDR3 region is CSAIAGEVYNERFF. The CDR3 DNA reads TGCAGTGCTATAGCGGGGGAGGTCTACAATGAGCGGTTCTTC.

This chain connects TRBV5-1 to TRBJ2-3, with unresolved D. CDR3 length equals 14 residues. Germline V gene sequence: CDR1 SGHRS, CDR2 YFSETQ. Deletions cut 3 bases from V and 0 bases from J, with 8 bases between. The CDR3, as DNA: TGCGCCAGCAGCTACGCTGCTAGCACAGATACGCAGTATTTT. Its translation is CASSYAASTDTQYF.

The J gene is TRBJ1-5, the V gene TRBV6-5, with TRBD1 as a possible D gene (6 bases). Trimming pared 6 bases from V and 7 bases from J, leaving 16 bases between. This CDR3 spans 14 amino acids. The germline gives CDR1 MNHEY, CDR2 SVGAGI. The CDR3 region is CASRKQGIQQPQHF. CDR3 coding DNA: TGTGCCAGCAGGAAACAGGGTATTCAGCAGCCCCAGCATTTT.

The chain recombines TRBV15 with TRBJ2-5; D is ambiguous. Germline-derived CDR1 and CDR2 are LNHNV and YYDKDF (reference sequence). Trimming took off 5 bases at V and 2 bases at J, with 6 bases between the two ends. This CDR3 region has 12 residues. The CDR3 DNA reads TGTGCCACCAGCTTTGGTCAAGAGACCCAGTACTTC. It yields the protein CATSFGQETQYF.